The clone carrying this T cell receptor (beta chain) was counted a few times. Antigen: not known. The CDR3 carries no conserved terminal phenylalanine or tryptophan, so it likely arises from a read error. The data originate from a study of neurological immune-mediated disorders. Study findings and constraints: Among expanded clones, no CDR3 amino acid sequences were shared across subjects, a pattern suggesting private repertoires in all groups. In multiple sclerosis patients, the repertoire cluster was unrelated to clinical or MRI findings. The level of TCR clonal expansion was highest in patients with HTLV-1-associated myelopathy and lowest in multiple sclerosis, where it fell below the level seen in healthy controls.

5'RACE with 10-nucleotide random UMIs produced the cDNA. One entry per CDR3 protein, called by TCRdb with MiXCR from the 5' RACE reads. The repertoire has 45,000 or so distinct CDR3 sequences, approximately 2.8% of them found once; the top ten carry roughly 15%. The CDR3 extends over 13 amino acids. Germline CDR1 SGHDN, CDR2 FVKESK. V dropped 3 bases and J dropped 4; count of bases not matched to a gene: 2. The origin of this receptor is a woman in her 50s with multiple sclerosis. J is TRBJ1-2 and V is TRBV14; TRBD1 matches 7 bases. The source material was PBMCs. Here the CDR3 DNA reads TGTGCCAGCAGCCAGGGACAGAGCTATGGCTACACCAAC. It translates to CASSQGQSYGYTN.